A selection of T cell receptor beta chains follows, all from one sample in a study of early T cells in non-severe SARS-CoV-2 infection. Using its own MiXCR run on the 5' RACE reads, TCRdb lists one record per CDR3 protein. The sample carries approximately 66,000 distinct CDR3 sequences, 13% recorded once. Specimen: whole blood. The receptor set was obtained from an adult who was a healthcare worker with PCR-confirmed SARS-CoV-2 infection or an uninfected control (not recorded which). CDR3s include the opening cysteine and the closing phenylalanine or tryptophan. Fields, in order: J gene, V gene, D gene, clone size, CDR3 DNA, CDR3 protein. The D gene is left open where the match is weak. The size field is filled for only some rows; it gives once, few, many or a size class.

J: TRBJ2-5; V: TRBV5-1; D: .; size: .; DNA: TGCGCCAGCAGCAACGCGAAGGAGACCCAGTACTTC; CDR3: CASSNAKETQYF
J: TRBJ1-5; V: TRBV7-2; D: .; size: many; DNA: TGTGCCAGCAGCAGTCGGGGGCTATATCAGCCCCAGCATTTT; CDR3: CASSSRGLYQPQHF
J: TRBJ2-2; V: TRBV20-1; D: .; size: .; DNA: TGCAGTGCACAGATAGGGCAGGGTCTAAACACCGGGGAGCTGTTTTTT; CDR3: CSAQIGQGLNTGELFF
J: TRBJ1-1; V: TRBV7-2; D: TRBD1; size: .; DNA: TGTGCCAGCAGCCCACCCGACAGGGGGCACACTGAAGCTTTCTTT; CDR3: CASSPPDRGHTEAFF
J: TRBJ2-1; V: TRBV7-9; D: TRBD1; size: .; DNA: TGTGCCAGCAGCATGACAGGGGGTTTGTACAATGAGCAGTTCTTC; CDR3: CASSMTGGLYNEQFF
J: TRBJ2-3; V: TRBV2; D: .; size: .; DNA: TGTGCCAGCAGTACCGGGACATCAGATACGCAGTATTTT; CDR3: CASSTGTSDTQYF
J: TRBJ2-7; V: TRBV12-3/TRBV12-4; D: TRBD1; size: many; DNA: TGTGCCAGCAGACCAACAGGGGTTCAGGAGCAGTACTTC; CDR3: CASRPTGVQEQYF
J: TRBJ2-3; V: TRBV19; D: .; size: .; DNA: TGTGCCACAACGACCGGGCCCGGAGTTTTGGGAGATACGCAGTATTTT; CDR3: CATTTGPGVLGDTQYF
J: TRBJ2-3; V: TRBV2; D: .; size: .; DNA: TGTGCCAGCACCATCGGCACGAATACGCAGTATTTT; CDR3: CASTIGTNTQYF
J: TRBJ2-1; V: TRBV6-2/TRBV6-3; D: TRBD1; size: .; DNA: TGTGCCAGCAGTCAAGGACAGGGAAGTCTCACAATCAATGAGCAGTTCTTC; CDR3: CASSQGQGSLTINEQFF
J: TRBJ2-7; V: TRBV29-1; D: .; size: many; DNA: TGCAGCGTGAACCGGGACACTCACTCCTACGAGCAGTACTTC; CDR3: CSVNRDTHSYEQYF
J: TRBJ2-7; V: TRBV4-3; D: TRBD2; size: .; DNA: TGCGCCAGCAGCCAAGATTCGGGACTAGGCGAGCAGTACTTC; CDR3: CASSQDSGLGEQYF
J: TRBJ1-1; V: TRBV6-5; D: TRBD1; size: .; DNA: TGTGCCAGCAGTTATCCGACAGGGATAGGCACTGTAGCTTTCTTT; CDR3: CASSYPTGIGTVAFF
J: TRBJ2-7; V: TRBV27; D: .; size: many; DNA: TGTGCCAGCAGTTTAAGGGCAGGGCCCTACGAGCAGTACTTC; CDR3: CASSLRAGPYEQYF
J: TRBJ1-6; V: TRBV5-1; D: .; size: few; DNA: TGCGCCAGCAGCTTGGAAGGGATTGATTCACCCCTCCACTTT; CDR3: CASSLEGIDSPLHF
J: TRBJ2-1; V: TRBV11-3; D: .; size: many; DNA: TGTGCCAGCAGCCACCCGTCAGGCACGGGGCAGTTCTTC; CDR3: CASSHPSGTGQFF
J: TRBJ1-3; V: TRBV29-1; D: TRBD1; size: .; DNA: TGCAGCGTTCAAGACAGGGGAGTATGGGGAAACACCATATATTTT; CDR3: CSVQDRGVWGNTIYF
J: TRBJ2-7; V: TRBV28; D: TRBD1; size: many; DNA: TGTGCCAGCAGTTTCCCGGGACAGGGACGCGAGCAGTACTTC; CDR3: CASSFPGQGREQYF
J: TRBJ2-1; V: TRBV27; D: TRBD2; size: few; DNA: TGTGCCAGCAGTTTTAGCGGGAGGGCGGGATACAATGAGCAGTTCTTC; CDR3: CASSFSGRAGYNEQFF
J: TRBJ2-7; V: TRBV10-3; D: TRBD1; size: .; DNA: TGTGCCATCAGTTCCCGGCAGGGGGAAGACGAGCAGTACTTC; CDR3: CAISSRQGEDEQYF
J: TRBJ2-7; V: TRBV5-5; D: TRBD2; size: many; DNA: TGTGCCAGCAGCCCGGGGAGTCTAGCGGGGACCTACGAGCAGTACTTC; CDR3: CASSPGSLAGTYEQYF
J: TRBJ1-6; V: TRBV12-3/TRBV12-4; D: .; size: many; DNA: TGTGCCAGCAGTTTCTTTTCGCAGGCCAATTCACCCCTCCACTTT; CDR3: CASSFFSQANSPLHF
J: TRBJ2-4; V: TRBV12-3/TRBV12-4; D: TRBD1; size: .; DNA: TGTGCCAGCAGTTTAGGGGGACAGATAGCCAAAAACATTCAGTACTTC; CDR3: CASSLGGQIAKNIQYF